This T cell receptor (beta chain) was obtained from a study of follicular helper T cells after annual influenza vaccination. Study results and caveats: Just roughly 9-22% of cells analyzed had recovered productive TCRB sequences. ICOS-CD38- cTfh most often held earlier Day 7 ICOS+CD38+ clones.

This CDR3 region has 15 residues. Deletions cut 3 bases from V and 2 bases from J, with 11 bases between. Germline-derived CDR1 and CDR2 are MNHNY and SVGAGI (reference sequence). Some clones are missing from TCRdb's copy, which holds only in-frame ones; the method was immunoSEQ multiplex PCR. This table has some 10,000 clones, over 70% appearing once. The time point denotes: 2015-2016 season, pre-vaccination. Non-naive CD4+CXCR5+PD-1+ cTfh were sorted into ICOS+CD38+ and ICOS-CD38- fractions. About this clone: Its antigen is not identified.

The V gene is TRBV6-6, the J gene TRBJ1-3; the D gene is possibly TRBD1 (6 bases). The sequence derives from an adult who received the influenza vaccine. The sample in question was CXCR5+ CD38- circulating T follicular helper cells from blood, obtained on the day of influenza vaccination. The subset is: circulating Tfh, non-naive CD4+CXCR5+PD-1+ (ICOS+CD38+ or ICOS-CD38-). CDR3 bases: TGTGCCAGCAGTTATTCAGGGGTGGCTGGAAACACCATATATTTT. It specifies CASSYSGVAGNTIYF.